Sequencing of this T cell receptor (beta chain) was carried out in a study of blood T cells in healthy people across ages (dated by TCRdb to the mid-2010s). Notes on the research overall: In model experiments, template switching captured roughly one uniquely barcoded TCR beta cDNA molecule for every two T cells. To track age-related changes in TCR beta repertoire diversity, the study relied on deep sequencing normalized with unique cDNA molecular identifiers. The donors were split into four age groups: young (average 16 years), middle-aged (more than 35), aged (approximately 59) and long-lived (roughly 86). To avoid experimental bias, donors of different ages were randomly spread across the sequencing lanes. For two donors (one aged 18 to 29 and one aged 80 or older), the study analyzed two additional independent replicas of 1 million unique cDNA reads from the same blood draw. The paper's findings and limits, for the study overall: Total diversity estimates from one million sequenced T cells were considered lower bounds and underestimates. There was a strong correlation between observed TCR beta diversity and the percentage of naive T cells measured by flow cytometry. The long-lived group showed more naive CD4+ T cells, fewer expanded clones and increased TCR diversity than the aged group, suggesting age selection. The CMV infection status of donors was not known, potentially confounding age-related changes in expanded clonotypes. Conclusive comparison of naive and antigen-experienced compartments was prevented by the profiling of bulk unsorted PBMCs. Observed TCR beta diversity per million T cells fell roughly linearly with age, and a significant reduction was already apparent by age around 40.

Library method: 5' RACE. The data were produced on an Illumina HiSeq 2500. A second PCR of roughly 7 to 11 cycles was performed with a sample-barcoded 5' primer and a J-beta primer mix. Each TCR beta cDNA molecule received a unique molecular identifier from a template-switch 5' adaptor carrying 12 random nucleotides. Each sample yielded at least 3 million CDR3-containing paired-end reads. First-strand cDNA was synthesized from all RNA with the Mint cDNA synthesis kit, primed by a TRBC-specific oligonucleotide. Following uracil-DNA glycosylase treatment, all cDNA underwent a first 18-cycle PCR with the universal primers M1SS and BC2_uni_R. Turning to the authors' computational methods: Normalization of each sample was performed by random selection of 1 million high-quality reads, each carrying a distinct molecular identifier. Reads sharing molecular identifiers were discarded rather than binned into consensus sequences. MiTCR, set to a Q25 quality threshold and the strictest error-elimination algorithm, was used for CDR3 identification, clonotype clustering and error correction. A nonparametric unseen species model using Euler transformation provided a lower-bound estimate of total TCR beta diversity. Clones were called with MiXCR by TCRdb after fastp trimmed the public reads at Q25, and only in-frame beta chains were retained. CDR3 protein sequences are deduplicated, and each keeps its most common genes and DNA. What appears here as the V and J calls and clone size reflects TCRdb's work, not the paper's. The sample table contains about 730,000 distinct CDR3 sequences; only one count was recorded for roughly 41% of them. In total, the top ten clones hold more than 20% of the sample.

The table lists this clonotype with a count of one. It lacks a known antigen. Mismatch with germline at one junction end may stem from a read error. The CDR3 sequence holds 14 residues, the cysteine and phenylalanine included. Kept here is only the CDR3 DNA, which spans 42 bases and is read in frame from base 1. Reading the germline V gene (reference sequence) gives CDR1 MNHNY and CDR2 SVGAGI. Donors were 35 to 40 systemically healthy Caucasian individuals from Russia aged roughly 6 to 90 years. Each donor gave around 9.8 milliliters of peripheral blood, collected into EDTA-treated Vacutainer tubes. Ficoll-Paque density-gradient centrifugation was used to isolate PBMCs, with at least 6 million obtained per sample. Trizol reagent was used to extract total RNA from the PBMCs, yielding at least 6 micrograms per sample. The percentages of naive CD45RAhigh/CD27high T cells were determined by flow cytometry on a PBMC aliquot from every donor.

The sequenced sample was blood. This clonotype was sampled from a woman in her sixties in good health. The chain uses TRBV6-6 and TRBJ1-1, and TRBD1 matches 7 of the central bases. The nucleotide sequence is given as TGTGCCAGCAGTTACTCGACAGGGAACGCTGAAGCTTTCTTT. This yields the protein CASSYSTGNAEAFF.